The 19 T cell receptor beta chains listed next were all sequenced from one sample in a study of EBV T-cell therapy then PD-1 blockade in nasopharyngeal carcinoma. Clones were sequenced by immunoSEQ multiplex PCR, and TCRdb holds only the in-frame ones, with some missing. This sample yields around 23,000 clones, of which over 75% are seen a single time; around 30% belongs to the top ten. Regarding treatment: AdE1-LMPpoly-expanded autologous EBV-specific T-cell therapy followed by anti-PD-1 nivolumab. The antigens these receptors bind are not known. The material sequenced was CD8+ T cells from blood, taken at approximately day 60 from a patient whose treatment included autologous EBV-specific T cells and nivolumab. Source of these receptors: a man between 40 and 49 years old with nasopharyngeal carcinoma.

This chain links TRBV27 with TRBJ1-6; D call uncertain. CDR3 length equals 15 residues. Looked up from germline, CDR1 is MNHEY and CDR2 is SMNVEV (reference sequence). Deletions cut 1 base from V and 6 bases from J, with 10 bases between. The CDR3 DNA is TGTGCCAGCAGTTTATGGCAGATTCTTAATTCACCCCTCCACTTT. Protein product: CASSLWQILNSPLHF.

This clone was recorded once. The CDR3 loop reads CASRQTGIDQPQHF. In nucleotides, the CDR3 is TGTGCCAGCAGGCAGACAGGGATTGATCAGCCCCAGCATTTT. The rearrangement joins TRBV6-5 to TRBJ1-5; TRBD1 matches 7 bases. CDR1 is MNHEY and CDR2 is SVGAGI in the germline V gene. The CDR3 has 14 residues. V was clipped by 6 bases and J by 5 bases; unmatched bases: 7.

Here the CDR3 reads CASSQGQAVHF. CDR3 coding DNA: TGCGCCAGCAGCCAAGGACAGGCCGTGCATTTT. The rearrangement joins TRBV4-1 to TRBJ1-5, with D perhaps matching TRBD1 (6 bases). CDR3 length: 11 residues. The V gene lost 1 base and the J gene lost 15 bases, with 10 bases spanning the gap. Germline values: CDR1 MGHRA, CDR2 YSYEKL.

This chain joins TRBV27 and TRBJ1-2; the D gene is possibly TRBD1 (6 bases). The V end lost 3 bases, the J end lost 8 bases, and 16 bases lay between the germline ends. The CDR3 spans 14 residues. Germline-derived CDR1 and CDR2 are MNHEY and SMNVEV (reference sequence). The CDR3 sequence: CASSFIGGARGYTF. The CDR3 nucleotides read TGTGCCAGCAGTTTCATCGGGGGCGCACGGGGCTACACCTTC.

The chain recombines TRBV6-5 with TRBJ2-1, with unresolved D. Between the trimmed V and J ends, which lost 6 bases and 2 bases, there was a span of 11 bases. Per germline, CDR1 MNHEY and CDR2 SVGAGI. This CDR3 is 14 amino acids long. This CDR3 reads CASSPQNPYNEQFF. CDR3 coding DNA: TGTGCCAGCAGCCCACAGAACCCCTACAATGAGCAGTTCTTC.

This clone was recorded only once. The V gene is TRBV28, the J gene TRBJ2-4; TRBD1 matches 10 bases. CDR1 and CDR2 from the germline V gene are MDHEN and SYDVKM. This CDR3 is 19 amino acids long. The trim removed 1 base at V and 2 bases at J, leaving 11 bases unmatched. Written as DNA, the CDR3 is TGTGCCAGCAGTTTATCGCCCCGGGACAGGGGAATTACCAAAAACATTCAGTACTTC. Residues: CASSLSPRDRGITKNIQYF.

The chain couples TRBV3-1 (or the pseudogene TRBV3-2) to TRBJ2-3; 13 positions agree with TRBD2. Germline trimming cut 4 bases from V and 1 base from J; bases unmatched to any gene: 2. CDR3 size: 16 residues. CDR1 LGHDT and CDR2 YNNKEL come from the germline V gene (reference sequence). The CDR3 region is CASSLGLAGGTDTQYF. In nucleotides, the CDR3 is TGTGCCAGCAGCCTCGGACTAGCGGGGGGCACAGATACGCAGTATTTT.

This chain joins TRBV4-3 and TRBJ2-2; 10 bases map to TRBD2. In germline, CDR1 is LGHNA, CDR2 YSLEER. Trimming cost V 4 bases and J 6 bases; bases outside gene matches: 2. CDR3 size: 14 residues. CDR3: CASSPGTSAGELFF. DNA of the CDR3: TGCGCCAGCAGCCCCGGGACTAGCGCCGGGGAGCTGTTTTTT.

This rearrangement joins TRBV6-1 to TRBJ1-2; D not certain. Trimming pared 3 bases from V and 0 bases from J, leaving 11 bases between. The CDR3 runs to 15 residues. Germline CDR1 reads MNHNS; CDR2 reads SASEGT. CDR3 amino acids: CASSEIGGANYGYTF. As DNA, the CDR3 is TGTGCCAGCAGTGAGATTGGCGGGGCTAACTATGGCTACACCTTC.

DNA of the CDR3: TGTGCCAGCAGTGAACAAGAACAGTATGGCTACACCTTC. This gives the protein CASSEQEQYGYTF. The chain uses TRBV6-1 and TRBJ1-2; D not resolved. The CDR3 is 13 residues long. Looked up from germline, CDR1 is MNHNS and CDR2 is SASEGT. With 2 bases removed from V and 5 bases from J, the gap between germline ends came to 9 bases.

CDR3 region: CASSSPVGRGTDTQYF. CDR3 in DNA: TGTGCCAGCAGCTCCCCAGTGGGGAGGGGCACAGATACGCAGTATTTT. V and J are TRBV7-4 and TRBJ2-3, with TRBD2 matching 7 bases. The CDR3 extends over 16 amino acids. Germline assignment: CDR1 SGHVT and CDR2 SQSDAQ. V was clipped by 4 bases and J by 1 base; unmatched bases: 8.

This sequence joins TRBV6-5 and TRBJ2-2; D is possibly TRBD1 (6 bases). The CDR3 contains 15 residues. The V gene lost 5 bases and the J gene lost 4 bases, with 14 bases spanning the gap. Germline-derived CDR1 and CDR2 are MNHEY and SVGAGI. CDR3 protein: CASSRTGWLTGELFF. The CDR3 DNA follows: TGTGCCAGCAGTCGCACAGGGTGGCTCACCGGGGAGCTGTTTTTT.

The CDR3 protein is CASSYGGTRTEAFF. The CDR3 DNA is TGTGCCAGCAGTTACGGTGGGACTCGAACTGAAGCTTTCTTT. This chain joins TRBV6-5 and TRBJ1-1, with D maybe TRBD1 (5 bases). Germline V gene lookup returns CDR1 MNHEY and CDR2 SVGAGI. The CDR3 length is 14 residues. Deletions cut 2 bases from V and 5 bases from J, with 12 bases between.

The rearrangement uses TRBV7-3 and TRBJ2-1; 11 positions match TRBD2. CDR3 size: 16 residues. Germline V lookup: CDR1 SGHTA, CDR2 FQGTGA. J lost 6 bases, V lost 1 base, and 5 bases had no gene match. The CDR3 spells CASSLIASGGFNEQFF. The CDR3 nucleotides are TGTGCCAGCAGCTTAATTGCTAGCGGGGGGTTCAATGAGCAGTTCTTC.

The rearrangement uses TRBV28 and TRBJ2-5, with 8 bases fitting TRBD2. This CDR3 comprises 14 residues. The junction had 7 bases not matched to a gene; V was cut back by 5 bases and J by 5 bases. CDR1 and CDR2 from the germline V gene are MDHEN and SYDVKM. In DNA form, the CDR3 reads TGTGCCAGCAGTGCGGGGGGCCGAGGGGAGACCCAGTACTTC. Protein product: CASSAGGRGETQYF.

The genes are TRBV5-5 and TRBJ1-1; D is ambiguous. Trimming took off 4 bases at V and 5 bases at J, with 18 bases between the two ends. The germline V gene encodes CDR1 SGHKS and CDR2 YYEKEE (reference sequence). The CDR3 has 15 amino acids. CDR3 protein: CASSPDINTGTEAFF. CDR3 nucleotide sequence: TGTGCCAGCAGCCCTGACATCAACACGGGGACTGAAGCTTTCTTT.

The J gene is TRBJ2-7, the V gene TRBV29-1; TRBD2 matches 9 bases. The CDR3 has 15 amino acids. V lost 6 bases and J lost 3; bases outside the gene matches: 12. Germline CDR1 SQVTM, CDR2 ANQGSEA. CDR3 DNA sequence: TGCAGCGTCGTCCGGAGGGCTAGCGGGGTCTACGAGCAGTACTTC. Its protein is CSVVRRASGVYEQYF.

This clone was seen just once. V usage is TRBV7-8 and J usage is TRBJ2-3; D unclear. The V gene's germline CDR1 is SGHVS and CDR2 FQNEAQ. V dropped 5 bases and J dropped 2 bases, with 5 bases sitting between them. This CDR3 spans 12 amino acids. The CDR3 here is CASSRNTDTQYF. Here the CDR3 DNA reads TGTGCCAGCAGCCGCAACACAGATACGCAGTATTTT.

The chain is built from TRBV12-3 or TRBV12-4 and TRBJ1-1, with D unclear. The CDR3 runs 13 residues. Trimming shortened V by 3 bases and J by 3 bases, and 8 bases separated the two germline ends. Here the CDR3 reads CASSFPGYTEAFF. For the CDR3, the DNA is TGTGCCAGCAGTTTCCCAGGCTACACTGAAGCTTTCTTT.